This entry is about one T cell receptor beta chain. J lost 5 bases, V lost 5 bases, and 11 bases had no gene match. Germline assignment: CDR1 GTSNPN and CDR2 SVGIG (reference sequence). The CDR3 loop spans 17 amino acids. The sample originates from a study of blood T cell repertoires in COVID-19. Sequencing used immunoSEQ multiplex PCR; TCRdb keeps in-frame clones, though not all of them. The sample comprises approximately 270,000 clones, over 85% of which are singletons, and approximately 2% rests with the top ten. The rearrangement joins TRBV30 to TRBJ2-2, with 13 bases matching TRBD2. Sequencing used PBMCs or T cells enriched from blood (not recorded which). The source is a woman aged 60-75 years who had recovered from COVID-19. The DNA of the CDR3 is TGTGCCTGGTCCCGATACTGGACTAGCGGGAGTACCGGGGAGCTGTTTTTT. Protein sequence: CAWSRYWTSGSTGELFF.